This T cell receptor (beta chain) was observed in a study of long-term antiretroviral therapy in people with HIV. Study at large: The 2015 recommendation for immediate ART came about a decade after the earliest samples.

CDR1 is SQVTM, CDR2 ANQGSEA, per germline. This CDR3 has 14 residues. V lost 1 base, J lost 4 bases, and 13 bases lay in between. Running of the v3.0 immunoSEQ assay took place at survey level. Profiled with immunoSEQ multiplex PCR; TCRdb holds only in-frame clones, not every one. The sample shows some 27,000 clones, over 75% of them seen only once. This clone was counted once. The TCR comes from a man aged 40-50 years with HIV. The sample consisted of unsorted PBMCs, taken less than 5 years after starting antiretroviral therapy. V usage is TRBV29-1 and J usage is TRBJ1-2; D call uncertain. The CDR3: CSVEVGSFTYGYTF. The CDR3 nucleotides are TGCAGCGTTGAAGTAGGGAGTTTTACCTATGGCTACACCTTC.